The T cell receptor (beta chain) under discussion was sequenced for a study of cytomegalovirus exposure and HLA in healthy donors. With 60 Vbeta and 13 Jbeta primers, the PCR was carried out. Here immunoSEQ multiplex PCR was the method, and the copy in TCRdb shows in-frame clones only, minus some. The sample has just over 200,000 clones; the top ten hold 1.1%. Study conclusions and caveats: It was in a later analysis that TCR association rates were seen to vary by HLA locus, highest for DRB1 and lowest for HLA-C. Rarity characterized most TCR sequences, yet some public TCRs appeared in many donors. Data from an earlier analysis indicated that most TCR beta V segments were productive either about 87% or about 30% of the time. Researchers left out some V segments, among them TRBV6-2 and TRBV6-3, as indistinguishable.

Germline V gene data show CDR1 as MGHRA and CDR2 as YSYEKL. The V and J ends lost 5 bases and 5 bases, in that order; junction bases with no gene match: 4. CDR3 length: 14 amino acids. About this clone: Antigen unknown.

The TCR comes from a girl aged 2 to 10 in good health and CMV-seropositive. The sample comprised PBMCs. The chain employs TRBV4-1 and TRBJ2-5, with 11 positions matching TRBD2. The CDR3 coding sequence is TGCGCCAGCAGCTCACTAGCGGGAGTGGAGACCCAGTACTTC. Its protein product is CASSSLAGVETQYF.